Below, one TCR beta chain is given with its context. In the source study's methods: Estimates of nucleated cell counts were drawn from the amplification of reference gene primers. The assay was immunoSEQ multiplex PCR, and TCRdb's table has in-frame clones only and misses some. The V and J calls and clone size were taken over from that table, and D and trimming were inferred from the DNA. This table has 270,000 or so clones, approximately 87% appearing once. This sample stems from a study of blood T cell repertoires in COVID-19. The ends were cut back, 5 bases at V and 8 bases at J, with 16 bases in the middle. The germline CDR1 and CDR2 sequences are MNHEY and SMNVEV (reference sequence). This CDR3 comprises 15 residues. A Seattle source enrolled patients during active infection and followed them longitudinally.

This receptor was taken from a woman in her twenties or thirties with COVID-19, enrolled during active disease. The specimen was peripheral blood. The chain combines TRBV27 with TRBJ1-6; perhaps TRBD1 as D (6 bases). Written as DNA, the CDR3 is TGTGCCAGCAGTAATCCAACAGGGTACGATTCACCCCTCCACTTT. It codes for CASSNPTGYDSPLHF.